Each of the 19 T cell receptor beta chains below was sequenced from the same sample in a study of early stage breast cancer tumors. Assay used: immunoSEQ multiplex PCR; TCRdb lists only in-frame clones, some missing. The table includes just over 50,000 clones, approximately 78% detected once. The specimen was blood. The receptors originated from a person aged 35 to 50 with breast cancer.

This sequence joins TRBV5-1 and TRBJ2-6, with a weak D call TRBD1 (5 bases). Germline assignment: CDR1 SGHRS and CDR2 YFSETQ. Trimming left V 2 bases short and J 0 bases short, with 18 bases between. This CDR3 contains 19 residues. Here the CDR3 reads CASSLLFARQNSGANVLTF. The CDR3, as DNA: TGCGCCAGCAGCTTATTGTTCGCGAGACAGAACTCTGGGGCCAACGTCCTGACTTTC.

The chain recombines TRBV7-2 with TRBJ2-3; TRBD1 matches 7 bases. J gave up 0 bases and V 4 bases, and 7 bases lay outside the gene matches. This CDR3 has 16 amino acids. CDR1 and CDR2 from the germline V gene are SGHTA and FQGNSA. The CDR3 DNA reads TGTGCCAGCAGCTCCCGACAGGGTAAAAGCACAGATACGCAGTATTTT. Translating gives CASSSRQGKSTDTQYF. The full variable domain, its missing parts supplied by reference TRBV7-2 and TRBJ2-3, is GAGVSQSPSNKVTEKGKDVELRCDPISGHTALYWYRQSLGQGLEFLIYFQGNSAPDKSGLPSDRFSAERTGGSVSTLTIQRTQQEDSAVYLCASSSRQGKSTDTQYFGPGTRLTVL.

This chain joins TRBV2 and TRBJ1-4, with D possibly TRBD1 on 5 matching bases. Germline V gene sequence: CDR1 SNHLY, CDR2 FYNNEI. Trimming removed 5 bases from V and 3 bases from J, with 13 bases in between. This CDR3 is built from 15 residues. The CDR3 spells CASSSLGHSNEKLFF. CDR3 DNA: TGTGCCAGCAGTAGCTTAGGACACTCTAATGAAAAACTGTTTTTT.

The chain carries TRBV7-6 and TRBJ2-2; D remains ambiguous. CDR1 and CDR2 from the germline V gene are SGHVS and FNYEAQ. V was trimmed by 0 bases and J by 7 bases, leaving 12 bases between them. The CDR3 length is 15 residues. This chain's CDR3 is CASSLAPEVSGELFF. As DNA, the CDR3 is TGTGCCAGCAGCTTAGCCCCCGAGGTCAGCGGGGAGCTGTTTTTT.

The CDR3 loop is CASSFGAGSTDTQYF. CDR3 nucleotides: TGTGCCAGCAGCTTCGGGGCAGGATCCACAGATACGCAGTATTTT. The V and J genes are TRBV5-4 and TRBJ2-3; D tentatively fits TRBD1 or TRBD2 (5 bases each). Trimming removed 2 bases from V and 2 bases from J, with 12 bases in between. The germline V gene has CDR1 SGHNT and CDR2 YYREEE (reference sequence). This CDR3 has 15 residues.

The chain employs TRBV7-8 and TRBJ1-1; no clear D gene. Germline CDR1 SGHVS, CDR2 FQNEAQ. CDR3 length: 14 amino acids. V lost 1 base and J lost 1, with 7 bases in between. This chain's CDR3 is CASSLGSANTEAFF. The CDR3 coding sequence is TGTGCCAGCAGCTTAGGATCCGCGAACACTGAAGCTTTCTTT.

The chain joins TRBV19 to TRBJ2-7, with D possibly called TRBD1 or TRBD2 (6 bases each). CDR1 LNHDA and CDR2 SQIVND come from the germline V gene (reference sequence). The CDR3 runs 14 residues. Trimming took 4 bases from V and 3 from J, leaving 13 bases between them. The CDR3 sequence is CASSKRGVFYEQYF. CDR3 coding DNA: TGTGCCAGTAGTAAAAGGGGGGTTTTCTACGAGCAGTACTTC.

The chain recombines TRBV7-8 with TRBJ2-6; the D is unclear. This CDR3 region has 16 residues. V lost 1 base to trimming and J lost 4 bases, with 11 bases between them. Germline V gives CDR1 SGHVS, CDR2 FQNEAQ. The CDR3 here is CASSLGVSGGANVLTF. CDR3 coding DNA: TGTGCCAGCAGCTTAGGGGTCTCCGGAGGGGCCAACGTCCTGACTTTC.

V gene TRBV14 combines with J gene TRBJ1-5; D uncertain. The length of the CDR3 is 18 residues. The V end was cut by 1 base, the J end by 2 bases, with 18 bases between. Germline CDR1 is SGHDN and CDR2 is FVKESK. CDR3 region: CASSQAKIHGLGNQPQHF. The CDR3 region has the DNA TGTGCCAGCAGCCAAGCCAAAATTCATGGGTTGGGCAATCAGCCCCAGCATTTT.

This clone was detected a few times. The V call is TRBV11-2, the J call TRBJ2-2; a possible D gene is TRBD2 (7 bases). Trimming removed 5 bases at V and 2 bases at J, with 12 bases between. The CDR3 has 15 amino acids. Germline-derived CDR1 and CDR2 are SGHAT and FQNNGV. In DNA form, the CDR3 reads TGTGCCAGCAGCGCCAGCGGGACAAACACCGGGGAGCTGTTTTTT. It yields the protein CASSASGTNTGELFF.

V and J are TRBV2 and TRBJ2-3, with TRBD2 matching 8 bases. V lost 10 bases to trimming and J lost 2 bases; unmatched junction nucleotides: 11. Germline V gene lookup returns CDR1 SNHLY and CDR2 FYNNEI. CDR3 length equals 15 residues. The CDR3 DNA sequence: TGTGCCACAAAAGAATCGGGACTAGACACAGATACGCAGTATTTT. Translating it yields CATKESGLDTDTQYF. Full variable domain (outside the CDR3, taken from reference TRBV2 and TRBJ2-3): EPEVTQTPSHQVTQMGQEVILRCVPISNHLYFYWYRQILGQKVEFLVSFYNNEISEKSEIFDDQFSVERPDGSNFTLKIRSTKLEDSAMYFCATKESGLDTDTQYFGPGTRLTVL.

The J gene is TRBJ2-3, the V gene TRBV7-9, with 7 positions matching TRBD1. The CDR3 is 15 residues long. Germline V gene lookup returns CDR1 SEHNR and CDR2 FQNEAQ (reference sequence). With 5 bases clipped from V and 1 base from J, the junction kept 6 bases outside the gene matches. CDR3 coding DNA: TGTGCCAGCAGCCTACGACAGGGAGGCACAGATACGCAGTATTTT. It codes for CASSLRQGGTDTQYF.

This clone appeared once. The J gene is TRBJ2-1, the V gene TRBV7-9; D remains ambiguous. The length of the CDR3 is 15 residues. Germline-derived CDR1 and CDR2 are SEHNR and FQNEAQ (reference sequence). V was cut by 5 bases and J by 0 bases, with 11 bases left in between. The CDR3 sequence is CASSPRTHSYNEQFF. The CDR3 nucleotides are TGTGCCAGCAGCCCCCGGACCCACTCCTACAATGAGCAGTTCTTC. Together with reference TRBV7-9 and TRBJ2-1, the CDR3 gives the full variable domain: DTGVSQNPRHKITKRGQNVTFRCDPISEHNRLYWYRQTLGQGPEFLTYFQNEAQLEKSRLLSDRFSAERPKGSFSTLEIQRTEQGDSAMYLCASSPRTHSYNEQFFGPGTRLTVL.

CDR3 DNA sequence: TGTGCCAGCAGCCCGAACGCGGGCGGGAGGGACAATGAGCAGTTCTTC. Translating gives CASSPNAGGRDNEQFF. This rearrangement joins TRBV5-4 to TRBJ2-1, with TRBD2 matching over 9 bases. The CDR3 covers 16 residues. From germline, CDR1 is SGHNT and CDR2 YYREEE (reference sequence). The V segment lost 4 bases and the J segment 5 bases; nucleotides outside the gene matches: 10. The whole variable domain, remainder taken from reference TRBV5-4 and TRBJ2-1, is ETGVTQSPTHLIKTRGQQVTLRCSSQSGHNTVSWYQQALGQGPQFIFQYYREEENGRGNFPPRFSGLQFPNYSSELNVNALELDDSALYLCASSPNAGGRDNEQFFGPGTRLTVL.

The rearrangement uses TRBV5-5 and TRBJ2-3; D uncertain. The length of the CDR3 is 12 residues. V was shortened by 4 bases and J by 8 bases, with 11 bases between the two germline ends. Germline V gives CDR1 SGHKS, CDR2 YYEKEE (reference sequence). CDR3 protein: CASSPEQITQYF. DNA of the CDR3: TGTGCCAGCAGCCCAGAGCAGATTACGCAGTATTTT.

The chain combines TRBV18 with TRBJ1-1, with D perhaps TRBD1 (6 bases). The germline V gene encodes CDR1 KGHSH and CDR2 LQKENI. The CDR3 extends over 17 amino acids. Deletions cut 6 bases from V and 1 base from J, with 21 bases between. The CDR3 spells CASSRGGGLGRNTEAFF. In DNA, the CDR3 is TGTGCCAGCTCCCGAGGCGGGGGCTTGGGGCGGAACACTGAAGCTTTCTTT.

The chain combines TRBV10-3 with TRBJ1-2, with unresolved D. This CDR3 spans 13 amino acids. Germline V CDR1 and CDR2: ENHRY, SYGVKD. V was shortened by 5 bases and J by 1 base, with 8 bases between the two germline ends. CDR3 residues: CAISLGGNYGYTF. Here the CDR3 DNA reads TGTGCCATCAGTCTCGGAGGTAACTATGGCTACACCTTC.

DNA for the CDR3: TGTGCCAGTAGTATTGACAGCGCTTCCTATGGCTACACCTTC. Its translation: CASSIDSASYGYTF. This chain connects TRBV19 to TRBJ1-2; TRBD1 might be the D (5 bases). This CDR3 has 14 amino acids. CDR1 and CDR2 (germline): LNHDA, SQIVND (reference sequence). Deletions cut 3 bases from V and 4 bases from J, with 12 bases between.

The chain links TRBV5-1 to TRBJ2-1, with 8 bases lining up with TRBD2. The CDR3 is made up of 19 amino acids. Germline CDR1 and CDR2: SGHRS and YFSETQ. V was clipped by 0 bases and J by 1 base; unmatched bases: 12. CDR3 amino acids: CASSLAGLGRAKSYNEQFF. CDR3 DNA sequence: TGCGCCAGCAGCTTGGCGGGACTAGGTAGAGCGAAGTCCTACAATGAGCAGTTCTTC.